The present T cell receptor beta chain was sequenced within a study of blood T cell repertoires in COVID-19. About the research overall: From the United States, Italy and Spain came samples of acute and convalescent COVID-19. Sources were T cells, B-cell-depleted T cells, or PBMCs; the material itself was cDNA or gDNA.

Trimming cost V 5 bases and J 6 bases, with 7 bases left between them. This CDR3 is 12 amino acids long. Germline loops: CDR1 LNHDA, CDR2 SQIVND (reference sequence). Original methodology: Estimation of nucleated cell counts relied on the amplification of reference gene primers. TCRdb's table, derived via immunoSEQ multiplex PCR, lists solely in-frame clones and lacks some. From that table come the V and J calls and clone size; the DNA was used to work out D and trimming. The sample lists some 78,000 clones, 70% to 90% occurring once. This clone showed up just a few times. The genes are TRBV19 and TRBJ2-2; a weak D match, TRBD1 (5 bases). The specimen was peripheral blood. The clonotype was recovered from a man between 65 and 85 years old with active or convalescent COVID-19. The CDR3 DNA sequence: TGTGCCAGTAGTCAGACAGCCGGGGAGCTGTTTTTT. Translation gives CASSQTAGELFF.